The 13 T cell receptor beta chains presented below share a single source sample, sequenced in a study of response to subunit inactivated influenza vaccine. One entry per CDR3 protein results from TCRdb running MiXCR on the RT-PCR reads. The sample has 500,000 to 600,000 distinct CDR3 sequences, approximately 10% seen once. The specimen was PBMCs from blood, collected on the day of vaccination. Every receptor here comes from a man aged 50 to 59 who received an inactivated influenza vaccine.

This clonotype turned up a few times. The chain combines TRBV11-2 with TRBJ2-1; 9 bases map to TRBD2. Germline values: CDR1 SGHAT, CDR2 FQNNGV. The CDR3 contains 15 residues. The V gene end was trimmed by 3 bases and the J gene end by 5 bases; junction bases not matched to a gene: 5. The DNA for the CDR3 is TGTGCCAGCAGCTTTCGCGGGGGGGCCCACAATGAGCAGTTCTTC. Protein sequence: CASSFRGGAHNEQFF.

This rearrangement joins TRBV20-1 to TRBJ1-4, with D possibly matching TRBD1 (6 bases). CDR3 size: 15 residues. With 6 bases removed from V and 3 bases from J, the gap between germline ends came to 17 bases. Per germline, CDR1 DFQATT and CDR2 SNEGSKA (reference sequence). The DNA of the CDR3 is TGCAGTGCAAGTAACAGGGCTATGGCTAATGAAAAACTGTTTTTT. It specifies CSASNRAMANEKLFF.

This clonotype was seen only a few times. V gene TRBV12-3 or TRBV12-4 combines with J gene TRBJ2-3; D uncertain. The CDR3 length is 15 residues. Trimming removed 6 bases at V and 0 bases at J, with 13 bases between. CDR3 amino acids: CASSDYTASTDTQYF. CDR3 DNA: TGTGCCAGCAGCGATTACACAGCTAGCACAGATACGCAGTATTTT.

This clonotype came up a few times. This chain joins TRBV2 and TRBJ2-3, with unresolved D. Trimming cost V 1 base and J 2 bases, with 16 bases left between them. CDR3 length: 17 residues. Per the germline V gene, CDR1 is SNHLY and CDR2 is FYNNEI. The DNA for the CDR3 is TGTGCCAGCAGTGAAGACCACTATTCCCTGGCCACAGATACGCAGTATTTT. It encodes CASSEDHYSLATDTQYF.

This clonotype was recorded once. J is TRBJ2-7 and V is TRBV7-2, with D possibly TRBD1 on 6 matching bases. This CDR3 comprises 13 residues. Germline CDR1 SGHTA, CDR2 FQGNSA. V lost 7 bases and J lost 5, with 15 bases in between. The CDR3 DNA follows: TGTGCCAGCACCATACAGGGCACCAACGAGCAGTACTTC. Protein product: CASTIQGTNEQYF.

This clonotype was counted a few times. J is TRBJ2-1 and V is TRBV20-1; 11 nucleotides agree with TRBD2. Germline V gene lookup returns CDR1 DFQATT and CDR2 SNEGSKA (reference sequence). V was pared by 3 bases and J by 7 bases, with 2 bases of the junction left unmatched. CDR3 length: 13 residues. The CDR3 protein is CSASSGRDNEQFF. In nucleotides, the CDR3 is TGCAGTGCTAGTAGCGGGAGGGATAATGAGCAGTTCTTC.

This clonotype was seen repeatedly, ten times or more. The CDR3 loop reads CSVKSSGASSYEQYF. The CDR3 DNA reads TGCAGCGTAAAGTCTAGCGGGGCTAGCTCCTACGAGCAGTACTTC. The chain combines TRBV29-1 with TRBJ2-7, with 9 bases aligning to TRBD2. The CDR3 has 15 residues. In germline, CDR1 is SQVTM, CDR2 ANQGSEA. With 6 bases clipped from V and 0 bases from J, the junction kept 9 bases outside the gene matches.

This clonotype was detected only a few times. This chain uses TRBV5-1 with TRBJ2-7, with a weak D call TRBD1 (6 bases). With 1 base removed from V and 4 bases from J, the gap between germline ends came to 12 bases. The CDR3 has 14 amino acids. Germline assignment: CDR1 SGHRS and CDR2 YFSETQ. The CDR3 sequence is CASSLFQGRYEQYF. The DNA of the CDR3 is TGCGCCAGCAGCTTGTTTCAGGGGAGATACGAGCAGTACTTC. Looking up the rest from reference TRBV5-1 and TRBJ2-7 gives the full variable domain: KAGVTQTPRYLIKTRGQQVTLSCSPISGHRSVSWYQQTPGQGLQFLFEYFSETQRNKGNFPGRFSGRQFSNSRSEMNVSTLELGDSALYLCASSLFQGRYEQYFGPGTRLTVT.

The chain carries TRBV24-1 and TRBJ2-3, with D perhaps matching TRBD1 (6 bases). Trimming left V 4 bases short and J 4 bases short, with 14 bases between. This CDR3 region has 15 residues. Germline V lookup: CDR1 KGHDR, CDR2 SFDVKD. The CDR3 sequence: CATSDPSQGPDTQYF. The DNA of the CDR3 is TGTGCCACCAGTGACCCTTCACAGGGACCAGATACGCAGTATTTT.

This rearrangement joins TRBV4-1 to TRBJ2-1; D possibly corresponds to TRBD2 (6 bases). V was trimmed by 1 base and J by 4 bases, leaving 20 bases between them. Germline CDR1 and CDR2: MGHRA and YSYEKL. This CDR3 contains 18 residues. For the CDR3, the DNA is TGCGCCAGCAGCCAAGGTCTTGAAGTGCAGGACTATTACAATGAGCAGTTCTTC. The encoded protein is CASSQGLEVQDYYNEQFF.

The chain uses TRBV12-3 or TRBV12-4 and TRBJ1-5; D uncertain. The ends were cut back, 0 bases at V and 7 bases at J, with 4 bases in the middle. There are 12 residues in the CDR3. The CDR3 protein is CASSLAPQPQHF. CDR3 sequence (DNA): TGTGCCAGCAGTTTAGCGCCCCAGCCCCAGCATTTT.

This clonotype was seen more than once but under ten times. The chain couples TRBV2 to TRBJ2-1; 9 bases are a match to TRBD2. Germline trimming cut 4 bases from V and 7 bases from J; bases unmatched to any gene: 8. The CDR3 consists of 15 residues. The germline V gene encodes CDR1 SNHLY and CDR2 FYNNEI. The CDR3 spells CASSVIAGEWNEQFF. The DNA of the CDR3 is TGTGCCAGCAGTGTTATAGCGGGAGAATGGAATGAGCAGTTCTTC. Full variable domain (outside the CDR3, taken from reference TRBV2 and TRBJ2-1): EPEVTQTPSHQVTQMGQEVILRCVPISNHLYFYWYRQILGQKVEFLVSFYNNEISEKSEIFDDQFSVERPDGSNFTLKIRSTKLEDSAMYFCASSVIAGEWNEQFFGPGTRLTVL.

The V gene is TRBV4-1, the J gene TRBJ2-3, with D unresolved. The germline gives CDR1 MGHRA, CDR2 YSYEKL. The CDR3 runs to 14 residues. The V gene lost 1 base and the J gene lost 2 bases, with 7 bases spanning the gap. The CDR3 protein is CASSQGQNTDTQYF. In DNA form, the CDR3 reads TGCGCCAGCAGCCAAGGCCAGAACACAGATACGCAGTATTTT.